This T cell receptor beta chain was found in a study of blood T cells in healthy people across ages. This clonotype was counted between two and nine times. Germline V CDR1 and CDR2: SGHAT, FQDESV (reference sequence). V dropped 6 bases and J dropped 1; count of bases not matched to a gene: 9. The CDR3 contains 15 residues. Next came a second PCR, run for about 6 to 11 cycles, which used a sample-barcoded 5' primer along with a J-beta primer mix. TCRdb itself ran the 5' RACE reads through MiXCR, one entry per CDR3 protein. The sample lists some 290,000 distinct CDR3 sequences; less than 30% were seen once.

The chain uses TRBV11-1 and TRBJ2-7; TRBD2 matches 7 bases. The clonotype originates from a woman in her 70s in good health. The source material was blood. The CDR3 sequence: CASSPAEGGSYEQYF. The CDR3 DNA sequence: TGTGCCAGCAGTCCCGCGGAGGGAGGGTCCTACGAGCAGTACTTC.